This TCR beta chain was recorded in a study of cytotoxic CD8 clonotypes in ibrutinib-treated CLL. Study summary: The group held more than 10 relapsed/refractory and roughly 15 treatment-naive patients, with under 18 IGHV unmutated. Study-wide results and limits: Clonotypes that were public were uncommon, and they contracted or stayed stable on treatment. Ibrutinib response saw clonality rise, and progression saw it return toward baseline.

Looked up from germline, CDR1 is SGHTA and CDR2 is FQGNSA. V was clipped by 5 bases and J by 4 bases; unmatched bases: 4. The CDR3 spans 13 residues. Of note for this clone: Its specificity is not known.

The planned depth of sequencing spanned 1 in 200,000 to 1 in 1 million T cells. The method was immunoSEQ multiplex PCR; TCRdb's version includes in-frame clones alone and lacks a portion of them. The sample has 73,000 or so clones, around two thirds seen once; the top ten hold approximately 6.2%. This receptor was taken from a human donor with chronic lymphocytic leukemia. The V call is TRBV7-2, the J call TRBJ1-2, with 7 positions matching TRBD1. The input for sequencing was PBMCs, taken after 12 months of ibrutinib treatment. The CDR3: CASSEGQSYGYTF. The CDR3 coding sequence is TGTGCCAGCAGCGAGGGACAGAGCTATGGCTACACCTTC.